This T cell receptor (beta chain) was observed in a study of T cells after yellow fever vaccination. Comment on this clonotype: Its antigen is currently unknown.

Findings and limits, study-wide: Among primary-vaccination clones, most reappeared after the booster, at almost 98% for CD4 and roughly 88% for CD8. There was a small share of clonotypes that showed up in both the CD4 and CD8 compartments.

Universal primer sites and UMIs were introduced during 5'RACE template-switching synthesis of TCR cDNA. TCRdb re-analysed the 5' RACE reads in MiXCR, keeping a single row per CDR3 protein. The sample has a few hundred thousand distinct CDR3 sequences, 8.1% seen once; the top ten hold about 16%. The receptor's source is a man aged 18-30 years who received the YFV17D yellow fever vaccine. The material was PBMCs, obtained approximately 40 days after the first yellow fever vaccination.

The CDR3 sequence is CSGRPFMNTEAFF. Here the CDR3 DNA reads TGCAGCGGCCGACCGTTCATGAACACTGAAGCTTTCTTT. The chain recombines TRBV29-1 with TRBJ1-1; D is undetermined. V dropped 7 bases and J dropped 0 bases, with 12 bases sitting between them. Germline-derived CDR1 and CDR2 are SQVTM and ANQGSEA. This CDR3 comprises 13 residues.